The clone carrying this T cell receptor beta chain was picked up a small number of times. What it binds is unknown. This entry belongs to a study of early T cells in non-severe SARS-CoV-2 infection. Study results and limitations: VDJdb matching, biased toward anti-spike CD8 responses, missed private and CD4 specificities.

Individual cDNA molecules carried attached unique molecular identifiers. TCRdb re-called the 5' RACE reads through MiXCR, storing one row per CDR3 protein. Among about 67,000 distinct CDR3 sequences listed, 9.5% to 13% were seen once. Germline V CDR1 and CDR2: SQVTM, ANQGSEA. The CDR3 is made up of 13 amino acids. V gave up 6 bases and J gave up 1 base; unmatched junction bases: 6. Material for sequencing was whole blood. The V gene is TRBV29-1, the J gene TRBJ2-7, with TRBD2 identical over 7 bases. The sequence derives from an adult who was a healthcare worker with PCR-confirmed SARS-CoV-2 infection or an uninfected control (not recorded which). Here the CDR3 reads CSVRTRSSYEQYF. The DNA for the CDR3 is TGCAGCGTGAGGACTAGGTCATCCTACGAGCAGTACTTC.